The rows below give T cell receptor beta chains drawn from one sample of a study of identical twins' blood T cells. TCRdb recomputed calls from the 5' RACE reads with MiXCR, one row per CDR3 protein. The sample lists hundreds of thousands of distinct CDR3 sequences, roughly 30% seen once, with about 6% in the top ten. The sequencing input was PBMCs. These receptors were obtained from a woman aged 18-55 years in good health. The CDR3 runs from the conserved cysteine through the conserved F or W. Fields, in order: D gene, V gene, clone size, J gene, CDR3 DNA, CDR3 protein. The D gene is left open where the match is weak. Clone size appears in some rows only: once, few, many, or a class for an expanded clone.

d_call: TRBD2; v_call: TRBV5-1; clone_size: few; j_call: TRBJ2-1; cdr3_nt: TGCGCCAGCAGCTTCAGCGGGATCGCCAATGAGCAGTTCTTC; cdr3_aa: CASSFSGIANEQFF
d_call: NA; v_call: TRBV19; clone_size: NA; j_call: TRBJ2-5; cdr3_nt: TGTGCCAGTAAAGCCTGGAATACAGAGACCCAGTACTTC; cdr3_aa: CASKAWNTETQYF
d_call: NA; v_call: TRBV7-6; clone_size: NA; j_call: TRBJ2-2; cdr3_nt: TGTGCCAGCAGCACGCGCGGACTGAACACCCCGGGGGAGCTGTTTTTT; cdr3_aa: CASSTRGLNTPGELFF
d_call: TRBD1; v_call: TRBV18; clone_size: once; j_call: TRBJ1-1; cdr3_nt: TGTGCCAGCTCACCCTACGGGACAGCTGACGCTGAAGCTTTCTTT; cdr3_aa: CASSPYGTADAEAFF
d_call: NA; v_call: TRBV11-3; clone_size: NA; j_call: TRBJ1-1; cdr3_nt: TGTGCCAGCAGCGGGCGGAGCACTGAAGCTTTCTTT; cdr3_aa: CASSGRSTEAFF
d_call: NA; v_call: TRBV5-6; clone_size: NA; j_call: TRBJ1-2; cdr3_nt: TGTGCCAGCAGCTTGGGGCAGTTGCCCTATGGCTACACCTTC; cdr3_aa: CASSLGQLPYGYTF
d_call: TRBD2; v_call: TRBV5-1; clone_size: NA; j_call: TRBJ2-1; cdr3_nt: TGCGCCAGCAGATTGGTTTCTAGCGGGTCTAATGAGCAGCTCTTC; cdr3_aa: CASRLVSSGSNEQLF
d_call: TRBD2; v_call: TRBV27; clone_size: many; j_call: TRBJ2-1; cdr3_nt: TGTGCCAGCAGTTTAAGCGGGGGGGCCAATGAGCAGTTCTTC; cdr3_aa: CASSLSGGANEQFF
d_call: TRBD1; v_call: TRBV5-6; clone_size: NA; j_call: TRBJ2-1; cdr3_nt: TGTGCCAGCAGAATCCGGGACAGGGGCAATGAGCAGTTCTTC; cdr3_aa: CASRIRDRGNEQFF
d_call: NA; v_call: TRBV7-2; clone_size: few; j_call: TRBJ1-1; cdr3_nt: TGTGCCAGCAGCCCATACCCCAGTAGGGGGACTGAAGCTTTCTTT; cdr3_aa: CASSPYPSRGTEAFF
d_call: TRBD1; v_call: TRBV12-3/TRBV12-4; clone_size: few; j_call: TRBJ1-4; cdr3_nt: TGTGCCGGCAGTTTAGAAGACAGGGGGAATGAAAAACTGTTTTTT; cdr3_aa: CAGSLEDRGNEKLFF
d_call: NA; v_call: TRBV6-2/TRBV6-3; clone_size: NA; j_call: TRBJ2-7; cdr3_nt: TGTGCCAGCAGTTACGGACAGATAACGTCCTACGAGCAGTACTTC; cdr3_aa: CASSYGQITSYEQYF
d_call: NA; v_call: TRBV7-3; clone_size: NA; j_call: TRBJ1-4; cdr3_nt: TGTGCCAGCAGCTTACGCCCAATCGCAACTAATGAAAAACTGTTTTTT; cdr3_aa: CASSLRPIATNEKLFF
d_call: NA; v_call: TRBV5-1; clone_size: few; j_call: TRBJ1-4; cdr3_nt: TGCGCCAGCAGCCCCGGACTGAATCCAACTAATGAAAAACTGTTTTTT; cdr3_aa: CASSPGLNPTNEKLFF
d_call: NA; v_call: TRBV29-1; clone_size: NA; j_call: TRBJ1-3; cdr3_nt: TGCATCTCCTCCAGGGTTGGAGGAAACACCATATATTTT; cdr3_aa: CISSRVGGNTIYF
d_call: NA; v_call: TRBV2; clone_size: many; j_call: TRBJ1-1; cdr3_nt: TGTGCCAGCACCCGTGGGAACACTGAAGCTTTCTTT; cdr3_aa: CASTRGNTEAFF
d_call: NA; v_call: TRBV29-1; clone_size: NA; j_call: TRBJ1-1; cdr3_nt: TGCAGCGTTTATGGTTGGGACACTGAAGCTTTCTTT; cdr3_aa: CSVYGWDTEAFF
d_call: NA; v_call: TRBV3-1; clone_size: NA; j_call: TRBJ2-2; cdr3_nt: TGTGTCAGCAACCTTGGTGGAGAGTACGGCGGGGAGCTGTTTTTT; cdr3_aa: CVSNLGGEYGGELFF
d_call: TRBD1; v_call: TRBV11-3; clone_size: many; j_call: TRBJ2-7; cdr3_nt: TGTGCCAGCAGCTTAGCCCTGGACAGGGGAGGTTCCTACGAGCAGTACTTC; cdr3_aa: CASSLALDRGGSYEQYF
d_call: NA; v_call: TRBV6-1; clone_size: few; j_call: TRBJ1-1; cdr3_nt: TGTGCCAGCAGGGAGGGGCCAGACACTGAAGCTTTCTTT; cdr3_aa: CASREGPDTEAFF
d_call: NA; v_call: TRBV20-1; clone_size: NA; j_call: TRBJ1-2; cdr3_nt: TGCAGTGTAGACAACGCTGGGGTCTATGGCTACACCTTC; cdr3_aa: CSVDNAGVYGYTF
d_call: TRBD1; v_call: TRBV14; clone_size: NA; j_call: TRBJ2-7; cdr3_nt: TGTGCCAGCAGCCAAGATAGACAGGGATCCTACGAGCAGTACTTC; cdr3_aa: CASSQDRQGSYEQYF
d_call: TRBD1; v_call: TRBV29-1; clone_size: NA; j_call: TRBJ1-2; cdr3_nt: TGCAGCGTTGTATTAGGGGGCCCCTATGGCTACACCTTC; cdr3_aa: CSVVLGGPYGYTF
d_call: NA; v_call: TRBV4-2; clone_size: NA; j_call: TRBJ1-1; cdr3_nt: TGTGCCAGCAGCCAAGACGCCGGCAGCCTGAACACTGAAGCTTTCTTT; cdr3_aa: CASSQDAGSLNTEAFF
d_call: NA; v_call: TRBV18; clone_size: NA; j_call: TRBJ2-5; cdr3_nt: TGTGCCAGCTCACCACAGGGATCACGACACCAAGAGACCCAGTACTTC; cdr3_aa: CASSPQGSRHQETQYF
d_call: NA; v_call: TRBV5-5; clone_size: few; j_call: TRBJ1-5; cdr3_nt: TGTGCCAGCAGCTTTTGGGATCTCGATCAGCCCCAGCATTTT; cdr3_aa: CASSFWDLDQPQHF
d_call: TRBD1; v_call: TRBV5-1; clone_size: NA; j_call: TRBJ2-1; cdr3_nt: TGCGCCAGCAGCTTGGGACAGGGTAAGAATGAGCAGTTCTTC; cdr3_aa: CASSLGQGKNEQFF
d_call: NA; v_call: TRBV20-1; clone_size: NA; j_call: TRBJ1-1; cdr3_nt: TGCAGTGCTAGTAAAGGGGAGTCTGAAGCTTTCTTT; cdr3_aa: CSASKGESEAFF
d_call: TRBD2; v_call: TRBV7-2; clone_size: NA; j_call: TRBJ2-7; cdr3_nt: TGTGCCAGCAGCTTGGGACTAGCGGCCATCTACGAGCAGTACTTC; cdr3_aa: CASSLGLAAIYEQYF
d_call: TRBD1; v_call: TRBV20-1; clone_size: NA; j_call: TRBJ1-2; cdr3_nt: TGCAGTGCTAGAGATAACGGACAGGGCTCCTATGGCTACACCTTC; cdr3_aa: CSARDNGQGSYGYTF
d_call: NA; v_call: TRBV6-1; clone_size: NA; j_call: TRBJ1-3; cdr3_nt: TGTGCCACCCCAGGATTTACAGGAAACACCATATATTTT; cdr3_aa: CATPGFTGNTIYF
d_call: NA; v_call: TRBV6-5; clone_size: NA; j_call: TRBJ1-1; cdr3_nt: TGTGCCAGCAGCAGGACGGAGGCCACTGAAGCTTTCTTT; cdr3_aa: CASSRTEATEAFF
d_call: NA; v_call: TRBV7-2; clone_size: NA; j_call: TRBJ1-1; cdr3_nt: TGTGCCAGCAGCTTAGAGGACTACATGAACACTGAAGCTTTCTTT; cdr3_aa: CASSLEDYMNTEAFF
d_call: TRBD1; v_call: TRBV20-1; clone_size: NA; j_call: TRBJ1-5; cdr3_nt: TGCAGTGCTATAGACAGGGTCGGGCAGCCCCAGCATTTT; cdr3_aa: CSAIDRVGQPQHF
d_call: NA; v_call: TRBV7-9; clone_size: NA; j_call: TRBJ2-2; cdr3_nt: TGTGCCAGCAGCTTATACAACAGGGTGGGCACCGGGGAGCTGTTTTTT; cdr3_aa: CASSLYNRVGTGELFF
d_call: NA; v_call: TRBV7-8; clone_size: few; j_call: TRBJ2-1; cdr3_nt: TGTGCCAGCAGCTCCCGGGCCCAAGGTTATAACAATGGGCAGTTCTTC; cdr3_aa: CASSSRAQGYNNGQFF
d_call: NA; v_call: TRBV19; clone_size: NA; j_call: TRBJ1-5; cdr3_nt: TGTGCCAGTAGTATTGACGGGTATCAGCCCCAGCATTTT; cdr3_aa: CASSIDGYQPQHF
d_call: NA; v_call: TRBV29-1; clone_size: few; j_call: TRBJ2-7; cdr3_nt: TGCAGCGGAGGCACAGGTTACGAGAAGTACTTC; cdr3_aa: CSGGTGYEKYF
d_call: TRBD1; v_call: TRBV19; clone_size: few; j_call: TRBJ1-1; cdr3_nt: TGTGCCAGTAGTGGGGACAGGGTGAACACTGAAGCTTTCTTT; cdr3_aa: CASSGDRVNTEAFF
d_call: NA; v_call: TRBV7-2; clone_size: few; j_call: TRBJ1-2; cdr3_nt: TGTGCCAGCAGCTTTCTTCAGGGTGACTATGGCTACACCTTC; cdr3_aa: CASSFLQGDYGYTF
d_call: TRBD1; v_call: TRBV4-1; clone_size: NA; j_call: TRBJ1-2; cdr3_nt: TGCGCCAGCAGCCCCCCTTCGACAGGGCAGAATGGCTACACCTTC; cdr3_aa: CASSPPSTGQNGYTF
d_call: NA; v_call: TRBV7-6; clone_size: NA; j_call: TRBJ1-3; cdr3_nt: TGTGCCAGAAGCTTAATGGTGCCAGCAGGAAACACCATATATTTT; cdr3_aa: CARSLMVPAGNTIYF
d_call: NA; v_call: TRBV20-1; clone_size: few; j_call: TRBJ1-4; cdr3_nt: TGCAGTGCTAGAGATGTCAGGGGAGGTGAAAAACTGTTTTTT; cdr3_aa: CSARDVRGGEKLFF
d_call: NA; v_call: TRBV5-1; clone_size: few; j_call: TRBJ1-1; cdr3_nt: TGCGCCAGCAGCTTGATCCCCCGAAGGTACACTGAAGCTTTCTTT; cdr3_aa: CASSLIPRRYTEAFF
d_call: NA; v_call: TRBV20-1; clone_size: NA; j_call: TRBJ2-1; cdr3_nt: TGCAGTGCTAGCGGGCCCAGCTCCTACAATGAGCAGTTCTTC; cdr3_aa: CSASGPSSYNEQFF
d_call: TRBD1; v_call: TRBV7-3; clone_size: NA; j_call: TRBJ1-1; cdr3_nt: TGTGCCAGCAGCTACGCGGGACAGAACACTGAAGCCTTCTTT; cdr3_aa: CASSYAGQNTEAFF
d_call: TRBD2; v_call: TRBV5-1; clone_size: NA; j_call: TRBJ2-2; cdr3_nt: TGCGCCAGAAGCTTGAGACTAGCGGGGGCCTACACCGGGGAGCTGTTTTTT; cdr3_aa: CARSLRLAGAYTGELFF
d_call: NA; v_call: TRBV20-1; clone_size: NA; j_call: TRBJ1-1; cdr3_nt: TGCAGTGCTAGTCGAGGGGGGGCGAAAACTGAAGCTTTCTTT; cdr3_aa: CSASRGGAKTEAFF
d_call: NA; v_call: TRBV5-1; clone_size: few; j_call: TRBJ2-7; cdr3_nt: TGCGCCAGCAGCTTGGACCTGAGTCGCGAGCAGTACTTC; cdr3_aa: CASSLDLSREQYF
d_call: NA; v_call: TRBV6-5; clone_size: NA; j_call: TRBJ2-2; cdr3_nt: TGTGCCAGCAGTTACTTCGGACCCGACACCGGGGAGCTGTTTTTT; cdr3_aa: CASSYFGPDTGELFF
d_call: NA; v_call: TRBV6-1; clone_size: NA; j_call: TRBJ2-7; cdr3_nt: TGTGCCAGCAAGATTGGGGCCCCCTACGAGCAGTACTTC; cdr3_aa: CASKIGAPYEQYF
d_call: NA; v_call: TRBV5-8; clone_size: few; j_call: TRBJ2-2; cdr3_nt: TGTGCCAGCAGCCTCCGCCCTGGACACCGAGGAGGGGAGCTGTTTTTT; cdr3_aa: CASSLRPGHRGGELFF
d_call: NA; v_call: TRBV7-8; clone_size: NA; j_call: TRBJ2-1; cdr3_nt: TGTGCCAGCAGCTCACCTCTAGCGAGGCCCTACAATGAGCAGTTCTTC; cdr3_aa: CASSSPLARPYNEQFF
d_call: NA; v_call: TRBV9; clone_size: many; j_call: TRBJ2-2; cdr3_nt: TGTGCCAGCAGGCAGACTTCGAACACCGGGGAGCTGTTTTTT; cdr3_aa: CASRQTSNTGELFF
d_call: NA; v_call: TRBV6-1; clone_size: many; j_call: TRBJ1-3; cdr3_nt: TGTGCCAGCGTAACTGCCCCTGGAAACACCATATATTTT; cdr3_aa: CASVTAPGNTIYF
d_call: NA; v_call: TRBV5-1; clone_size: NA; j_call: TRBJ2-3; cdr3_nt: TGCGCCAGCAGCTCCACGGCAGATACGCAGTATTTT; cdr3_aa: CASSSTADTQYF
d_call: NA; v_call: TRBV5-1; clone_size: NA; j_call: TRBJ1-3; cdr3_nt: TGCGCCAACAGCTTGGACAGAATGAGCTCTGGAAACACCATATATTTT; cdr3_aa: CANSLDRMSSGNTIYF
d_call: NA; v_call: TRBV6-5; clone_size: once; j_call: TRBJ1-1; cdr3_nt: TGTGCCAGCAGTTACTCCTGGAAGAACACTGAAGCTTTCTTT; cdr3_aa: CASSYSWKNTEAFF